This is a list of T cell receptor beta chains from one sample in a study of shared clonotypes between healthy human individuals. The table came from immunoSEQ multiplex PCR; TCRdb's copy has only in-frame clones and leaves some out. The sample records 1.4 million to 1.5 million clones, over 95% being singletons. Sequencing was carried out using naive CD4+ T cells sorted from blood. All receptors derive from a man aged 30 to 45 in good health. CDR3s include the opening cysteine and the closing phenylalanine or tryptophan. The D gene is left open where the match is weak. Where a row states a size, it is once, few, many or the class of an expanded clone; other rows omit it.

CDR3: CASSRGLASWYNEQFF
DNA: TGTGCCAGCAGCCGCGGACTAGCGTCATGGTACAATGAGCAGTTCTTC
D: TRBD2
size: .
V: TRBV7-8
J: TRBJ2-1

CDR3: CASSEWDRGVYEQYF
DNA: TGTGCCAGCAGTGAGTGGGACAGGGGTGTATACGAGCAGTACTTC
D: TRBD1
size: .
V: TRBV2
J: TRBJ2-7

CDR3: CASSKGTTYEQYF
DNA: TGTGCCAGCAGCAAAGGGACTACCTACGAGCAGTACTTC
D: TRBD2
size: once
V: TRBV7-3
J: TRBJ2-7

CDR3: CASSYVPGTGNTGELFF
DNA: TGTGCCAGCAGCTACGTTCCCGGGACGGGGAACACCGGGGAGCTGTTTTTT
D: .
size: .
V: TRBV11-2
J: TRBJ2-2

CDR3: CASSRAGGETQYF
DNA: TGTGCCAGCAGCAGAGCCGGGGGCGAGACCCAGTACTTC
D: .
size: .
V: TRBV11-3
J: TRBJ2-5

CDR3: CASSVGSPPSYNEQFF
DNA: TGTGCCAGCAGCGTAGGATCCCCCCCCTCCTACAATGAGCAGTTCTTC
D: .
size: once
V: TRBV9
J: TRBJ2-1

CDR3: CASSPTRGSTYEQYF
DNA: TGTGCCAGCAGCCCAACACGGGGAAGTACCTACGAGCAGTACTTC
D: .
size: .
V: TRBV9
J: TRBJ2-7

CDR3: CASSQDGLAANEQFF
DNA: TGCGCCAGCAGCCAAGACGGACTAGCGGCGAATGAGCAGTTCTTC
D: TRBD2
size: .
V: TRBV4-1
J: TRBJ2-1

CDR3: CASSLDPMPETQYF
DNA: TGTGCCAGCAGCTTGGACCCAATGCCAGAGACCCAGTACTTC
D: .
size: .
V: TRBV11-2
J: TRBJ2-5

CDR3: CASSETVSGARNIQYF
DNA: TGCGCCAGCAGTGAAACCGTTTCGGGGGCGAGAAACATTCAGTACTTC
D: .
size: .
V: TRBV10-1
J: TRBJ2-4

CDR3: CASSQDWASQVEQYF
DNA: TGCGCCAGCAGCCAGGATTGGGCCAGCCAGGTCGAGCAGTACTTC
D: .
size: .
V: TRBV4-3
J: TRBJ2-7

CDR3: CASSQGLAYEQYF
DNA: TGTGCCAGCAGCCAGGGACTAGCCTACGAGCAGTACTTC
D: TRBD2
size: .
V: TRBV7-9
J: TRBJ2-7

CDR3: CASSSHGGSGRLYEQYF
DNA: TGTGCCAGCAGCTCCCACGGGGGGAGCGGGAGGTTGTACGAGCAGTACTTC
D: TRBD2
size: .
V: TRBV9
J: TRBJ2-7

CDR3: CASSPDSRQETQYF
DNA: TGTGCCAGCTCACCGGACAGTAGACAAGAGACCCAGTACTTC
D: .
size: .
V: TRBV18
J: TRBJ2-5

CDR3: CATSRRRDTEAFF
DNA: TGTGCCACCAGCAGACGGAGGGACACTGAAGCTTTCTTT
D: .
size: .
V: TRBV15
J: TRBJ1-1